This TCR beta chain emerged from a study of T cells after yellow fever vaccination. Overall study context: The authors prepared low-cell-number fractions using SMART-Seq v4 Ultra Low Input.

Conversion of TCR transcripts into cDNA relied on 5'RACE template switching, which added a universal primer site and UMIs. TCRdb analysed the 5' RACE reads with MiXCR anew, one entry per CDR3 protein. The sample has fewer than 500,000 distinct CDR3 sequences, roughly a sixth seen once. This clonotype was picked up a small number of times. What it recognizes is unknown. The CDR3 spans 13 residues. V lost 1 base and J lost 6, with 8 bases in between. Germline CDR1 reads SGHVS; CDR2 reads FQNEAQ. Study-wide results and caveats: Repertoires sorted by FACS could include abundant clonotypes that are contaminants from the bulk population. After the booster, approximately 96% of CD4 and about nine tenths of CD8 primary-response clones were re-detected.

The receptor comes from a man aged 18-30 years who received the YFV17D yellow fever vaccine. The rearrangement joins TRBV7-8 to TRBJ2-3; weak D call: TRBD2 (5 bases). Specimen: PBMCs, collected before the yellow fever booster vaccination. The CDR3 DNA follows: TGTGCCAGCAGCTTAGAGAGGAGGGATACGCAGTATTTT. It specifies CASSLERRDTQYF.